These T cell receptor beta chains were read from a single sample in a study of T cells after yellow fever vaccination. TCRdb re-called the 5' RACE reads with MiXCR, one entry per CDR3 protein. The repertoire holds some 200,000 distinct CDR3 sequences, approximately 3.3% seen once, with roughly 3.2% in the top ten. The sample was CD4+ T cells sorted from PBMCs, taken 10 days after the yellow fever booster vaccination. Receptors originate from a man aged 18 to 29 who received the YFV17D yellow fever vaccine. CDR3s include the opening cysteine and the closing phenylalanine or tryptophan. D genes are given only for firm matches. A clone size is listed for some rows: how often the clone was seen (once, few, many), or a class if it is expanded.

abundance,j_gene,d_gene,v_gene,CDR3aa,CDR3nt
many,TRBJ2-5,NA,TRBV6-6,CASRGDEDYQETQYF,TGTGCCAGCAGAGGGGACGAGGATTACCAAGAGACCCAGTACTTC
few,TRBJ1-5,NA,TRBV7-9,CASSENDQPQHF,TGTGCCAGCAGCGAGAACGATCAGCCCCAGCATTTT
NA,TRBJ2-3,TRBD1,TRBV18,CASSPLQGATDTQYF,TGTGCCAGCTCACCCCTACAGGGGGCTACAGATACGCAGTATTTT
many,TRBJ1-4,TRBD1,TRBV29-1,CSGMTTGVDEKLFF,TGCAGCGGCATGACCACAGGGGTGGATGAAAAACTGTTTTTT
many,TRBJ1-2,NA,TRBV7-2,CASSTEGGYGYTF,TGTGCCAGCAGCACGGAAGGGGGCTATGGCTACACCTTC
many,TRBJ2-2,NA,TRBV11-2,CASSLFRGAGELFF,TGTGCCAGCAGCTTATTTAGGGGAGCCGGGGAGCTGTTTTTT
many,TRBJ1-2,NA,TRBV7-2,CASSPWRGPGGYTF,TGTGCCAGCAGCCCATGGAGGGGCCCGGGTGGCTACACCTTC
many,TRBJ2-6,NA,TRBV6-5,CASSYGRSGANVLTF,TGTGCCAGCAGTTATGGCAGGTCTGGGGCCAACGTCCTGACTTTC
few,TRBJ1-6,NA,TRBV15,CATSRDQGRNSPLHF,TGTGCCACCAGCAGAGATCAGGGGCGGAATTCACCCCTCCACTTT
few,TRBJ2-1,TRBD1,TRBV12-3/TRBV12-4,CASSLDRTGATNEQFF,TGTGCCAGCAGTTTAGATCGGACAGGGGCCACGAATGAGCAGTTCTTC
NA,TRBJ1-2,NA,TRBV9,CASSVSGTQNTYGYTF,TGTGCCAGCAGCGTATCAGGGACACAGAATACTTATGGCTACACCTTC
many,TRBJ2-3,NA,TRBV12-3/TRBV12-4,CASSLGGAELDTQYF,TGTGCCAGCAGTTTAGGGGGGGCAGAGCTAGATACGCAGTATTTT
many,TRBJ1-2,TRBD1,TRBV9,CASSAQGAGGYGYTF,TGTGCCAGCAGCGCACAGGGGGCAGGTGGCTATGGCTACACCTTC
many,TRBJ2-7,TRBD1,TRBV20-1,CSASLGQGRNEQYF,TGCAGTGCTAGTTTGGGACAGGGGAGAAACGAGCAGTACTTC
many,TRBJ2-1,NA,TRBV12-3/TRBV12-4,CASSLGGLALNNEQFF,TGTGCCAGCAGTTTAGGCGGTCTAGCGCTTAACAATGAGCAGTTCTTC
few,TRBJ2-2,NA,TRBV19,CASSSRMRNTGELFF,TGTGCCAGTAGTTCCCGGATGAGAAACACCGGGGAGCTGTTTTTT
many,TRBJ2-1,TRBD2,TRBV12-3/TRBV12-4,CASRPPRGLAGGEQFF,TGTGCCAGCCGCCCCCCCCGGGGGCTAGCGGGGGGTGAGCAGTTCTTC
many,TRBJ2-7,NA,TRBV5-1,CASSLEGAGSSYEQYF,TGCGCCAGCAGCTTGGAGGGAGCTGGGAGCTCCTACGAGCAGTACTTC
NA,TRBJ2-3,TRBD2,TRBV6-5,CASRRLAGSDTQYF,TGTGCCAGCAGACGACTAGCGGGGTCAGATACGCAGTATTTT
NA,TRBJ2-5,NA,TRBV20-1,CSARNPQGSETQYF,TGCAGTGCTAGAAATCCCCAGGGGAGTGAGACCCAGTACTTC
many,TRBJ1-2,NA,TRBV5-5,CASSLEVVERQVPKGYTF,TGTGCCAGCAGCTTGGAGGTGGTCGAGAGGCAGGTTCCGAAAGGCTACACCTTC
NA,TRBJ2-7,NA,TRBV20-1,CSAPRGAFYEQYF,TGCAGTGCCCCTCGGGGCGCGTTCTACGAGCAGTACTTC
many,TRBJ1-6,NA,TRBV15,CATSSWLDNSPLHF,TGTGCCACCAGCAGCTGGCTGGATAATTCACCCCTCCACTTT
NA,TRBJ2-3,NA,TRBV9,CASLRESTDTQYF,TGTGCCAGCTTACGAGAGAGCACAGATACGCAGTATTTT
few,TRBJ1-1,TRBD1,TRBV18,CASSPPRQGYAEAFF,TGTGCCAGCTCACCACCGCGACAGGGTTACGCTGAAGCTTTCTTT
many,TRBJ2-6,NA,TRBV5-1,CASSLKPGSGANVLTF,TGCGCCAGCAGCTTGAAACCAGGGTCTGGGGCCAACGTCCTGACTTTC
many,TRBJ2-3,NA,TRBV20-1,CSAGPIIGDTQYF,TGCAGTGCCGGACCGATAATAGGCGATACGCAGTATTTT
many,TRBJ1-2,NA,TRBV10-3,CAISEMNYGYTF,TGTGCCATCAGTGAGATGAACTATGGCTACACCTTC
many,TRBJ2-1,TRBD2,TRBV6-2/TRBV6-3,CASRGLAGGLVEQFF,TGTGCCAGCAGAGGCCTAGCGGGGGGTCTAGTAGAGCAGTTCTTC
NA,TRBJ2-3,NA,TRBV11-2,CASRGRGNTDTQYF,TGTGCCAGTCGGGGGCGGGGGAACACAGATACGCAGTATTTT
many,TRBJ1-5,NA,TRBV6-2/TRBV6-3,CASSYSGMPQHF,TGTGCCAGCAGTTACTCAGGGATGCCCCAGCATTTT
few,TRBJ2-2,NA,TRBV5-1,CASSLDSSNTGELFF,TGCGCCAGCAGCTTGGACAGCTCGAACACCGGGGAGCTGTTTTTT
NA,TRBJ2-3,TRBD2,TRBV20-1,CSACSGGFTDTRYF,TGCAGTGCTTGTAGCGGGGGGTTCACAGATACGCGGTATTTT
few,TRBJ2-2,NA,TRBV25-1,CASSEWTINTGELFF,TGTGCCAGCAGTGAATGGACCATAAACACCGGGGAGCTGTTTTTT
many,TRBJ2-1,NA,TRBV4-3,CASSQDSGGGYNEQFF,TGCGCCAGCAGCCAAGATTCTGGGGGCGGGTACAATGAGCAGTTCTTC
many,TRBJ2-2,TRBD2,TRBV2,CASSEGTRAGELFF,TGTGCCAGCAGTGAAGGGACTAGGGCCGGGGAGCTGTTTTTT
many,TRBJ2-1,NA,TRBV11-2,CASSLSSNEQFF,TGTGCCAGCAGCTTATCCTCCAATGAGCAGTTCTTC
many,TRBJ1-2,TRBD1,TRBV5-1,CASSLGTPTGLYNYGYTF,TGCGCCAGCAGCTTGGGGACTCCGACAGGGCTGTATAACTATGGCTACACCTTC
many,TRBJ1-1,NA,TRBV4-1,CASSTWGTEAFF,TGCGCCAGCAGCACGTGGGGAACTGAAGCTTTCTTT
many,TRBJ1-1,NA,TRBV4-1,CASSQEHGLGEAFF,TGCGCCAGCAGCCAAGAACATGGGTTGGGTGAAGCTTTCTTT
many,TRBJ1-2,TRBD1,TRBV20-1,CSASVRGYWFTF,TGCAGTGCTAGTGTCAGGGGGTACTGGTTCACCTTC
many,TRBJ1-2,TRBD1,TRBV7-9,CASSTRDRTASGDYGYTF,TGTGCCAGCAGCACCCGGGACAGGACGGCTTCTGGTGACTATGGCTACACCTTC
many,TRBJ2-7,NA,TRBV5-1,CASSLTGGPYEQYF,TGCGCCAGCAGCTTGACCGGGGGTCCCTACGAGCAGTACTTC